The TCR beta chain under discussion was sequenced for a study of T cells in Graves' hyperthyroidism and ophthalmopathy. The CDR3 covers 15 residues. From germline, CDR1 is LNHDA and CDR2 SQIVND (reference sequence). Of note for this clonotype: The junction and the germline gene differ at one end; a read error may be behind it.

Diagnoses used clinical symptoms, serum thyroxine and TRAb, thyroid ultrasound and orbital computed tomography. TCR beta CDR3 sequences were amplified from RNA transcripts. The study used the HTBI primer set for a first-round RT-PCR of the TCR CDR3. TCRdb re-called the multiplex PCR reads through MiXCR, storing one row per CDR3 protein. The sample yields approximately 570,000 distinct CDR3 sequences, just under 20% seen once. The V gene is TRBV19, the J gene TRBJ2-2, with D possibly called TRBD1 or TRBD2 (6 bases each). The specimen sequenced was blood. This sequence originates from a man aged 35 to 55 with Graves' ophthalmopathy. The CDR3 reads CASRIERGGTGELFF. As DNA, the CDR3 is TGTGCCAGTAGAATAGAAAGAGGGGGGACCGGGGAGCTGTTTTTT.